This is a list of T cell receptor beta chains from one sample in a study of regulatory T cells in long-lasting Graves disease. TCRdb processed the multiplex PCR reads anew with MiXCR; each CDR3 protein has one entry. The data contain more than 300,000 distinct CDR3 sequences, around 20% of them singletons. The sample was peripheral blood mononuclear cells (PBMCs), taken when the disease was refractory, from a patient treated with antithyroid drugs. Receptor source: a female donor with Graves disease. CDR3s include the opening cysteine and the closing phenylalanine or tryptophan. A D gene is named only where the DNA matches it firmly. Size is omitted from some rows. Given values are once, few, many or a class for expanded clones.

>-|few|TRBJ2-5|TRBV5-6
CASSLGLFAGTQYF
TGTGCCAGCAGCCTAGGACTCTTCGCGGGGACCCAGTACTTC
>-|-|TRBJ2-3|TRBV7-8
CASSLAIGPLEFTDTQYF
TGTGCCAGCAGCTTAGCGATCGGCCCGCTTGAATTCACAGATACGCAGTATTTT
>TRBD2|-|TRBJ2-1|TRBV12-3/TRBV12-4
CASRRTSGRVDEQFF
TGTGCCAGCAGAAGGACTAGCGGGAGGGTTGATGAGCAGTTCTTC
>-|few|TRBJ1-2|TRBV3-1
CASSQGPGDGYTF
TGTGCCAGCAGCCAAGGGCCAGGTGATGGCTACACCTTC
>-|few|TRBJ1-1|TRBV12-5
CASGLVPEAFF
TGTGCTAGTGGTTTGGTCCCTGAAGCTTTCTTT
>-|many|TRBJ1-5|TRBV28
CASSAGTRGKEPQHF
TGTGCCAGCAGTGCAGGGACCCGGGGTAAAGAGCCCCAGCATTTT
>-|few|TRBJ1-1|TRBV7-9
CASSLAGGAETVPEAFF
TGTGCCAGCAGCTTAGCGGGGGGGGCAGAGACAGTACCTGAAGCTTTCTTT
>-|-|TRBJ2-7|TRBV12-3/TRBV12-4
CASSLRGTVYEQYF
TGTGCCAGCAGTTTAAGAGGGACGGTCTACGAGCAGTACTTC
>-|many|TRBJ1-1|TRBV6-5
CASSYNVVPNTEAFF
TGTGCCAGCAGTTACAATGTGGTCCCGAACACTGAAGCTTTCTTT
>-|many|TRBJ2-4|TRBV11-2
CASSLGRGSQLAKNIQYF
TGTGCCAGCAGCTTAGGGAGGGGAAGCCAACTAGCCAAAAACATTCAGTACTTC
>TRBD1|many|TRBJ2-5|TRBV6-1
CASSGNRGVGETQYF
TGTGCCAGCAGTGGGAACAGGGGAGTGGGAGAGACCCAGTACTTC
>-|few|TRBJ1-1|TRBV7-3
CASSLTRDNTEAFF
TGTGCCAGCAGCTTAACGAGGGATAACACTGAAGCTTTCTTT
>-|few|TRBJ1-5|TRBV10-3
CAISESGGYNQPQHF
TGTGCCATCAGTGAGTCGGGGGGCTACAATCAGCCCCAGCATTTT
>-|-|TRBJ1-1|TRBV6-2/TRBV6-3
CASSYSGRPNTEAFF
TGTGCCAGCAGTTACTCGGGACGGCCGAACACTGAAGCTTTCTTT
>TRBD1|few|TRBJ1-5|TRBV6-1
CASIEQGVSNQPQHF
TGTGCCAGCATTGAGCAGGGGGTGAGCAATCAGCCCCAGCATTTT
>-|few|TRBJ2-5|TRBV7-7
CASSFGGPPETQYF
TGTGCTAGCAGCTTCGGGGGACCACCGGAGACCCAGTACTTC
>-|many|TRBJ1-3|TRBV11-2
CASSLDSISGNTIYF
TGTGCCAGCAGCTTAGACTCAATCTCTGGAAACACCATATATTTT
>-|many|TRBJ2-5|TRBV5-1
CASSLDGGTVTQYF
TGCGCCAGCAGCTTGGACGGGGGAACGGTGACCCAGTACTTC
>-|-|TRBJ2-7|TRBV10-2
CASSLPGTGNYEQYF
TGCGCCAGCAGTCTACCAGGGACCGGTAATTACGAGCAGTACTTC
>-|many|TRBJ1-4|TRBV27
CASSPRLLRTNEKLFF
TGTGCCAGCAGTCCTCGTCTCCTTAGGACGAATGAAAAACTGTTTTTT